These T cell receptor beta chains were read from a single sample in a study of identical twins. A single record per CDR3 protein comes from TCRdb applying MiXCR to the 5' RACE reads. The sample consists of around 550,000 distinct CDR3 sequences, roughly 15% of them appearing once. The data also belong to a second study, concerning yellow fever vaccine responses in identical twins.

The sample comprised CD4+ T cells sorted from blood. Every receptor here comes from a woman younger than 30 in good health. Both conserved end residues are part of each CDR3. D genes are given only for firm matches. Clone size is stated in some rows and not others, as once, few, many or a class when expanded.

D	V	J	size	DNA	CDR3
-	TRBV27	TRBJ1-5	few	TGTGCCAGCAGTTTATTTTCGGGTGATCAGCCCCAGCATTTT	CASSLFSGDQPQHF
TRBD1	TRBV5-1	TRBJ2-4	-	TGCGCCAGCAGCCTGGGGGACAGCCTAGCCAAAAACATTCAGTACTTC	CASSLGDSLAKNIQYF
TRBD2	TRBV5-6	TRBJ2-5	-	TGTGCCAGCAGCTTCGGACTAGCGGGGATCCAAGAGACCCAGTACTTC	CASSFGLAGIQETQYF
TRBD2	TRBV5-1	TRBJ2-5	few	TGCGCCAGCAGCTTCTCCACCGGGACTAGGCAAGAGACCCAGTACTTC	CASSFSTGTRQETQYF
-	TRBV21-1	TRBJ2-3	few	TGTGCCAGCAGGGGACCGGGACAGCTCACAGATACGCAGTATTTT	CASRGPGQLTDTQYF
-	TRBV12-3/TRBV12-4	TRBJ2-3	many	TGTGCCACTTTATACGTGGATACGCAGTATTTT	CATLYVDTQYF
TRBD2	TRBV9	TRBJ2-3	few	TGTGCCAGCAGCTCCAGGACTAGCGGTCCTGGGACAGATACGCAGTATTTT	CASSSRTSGPGTDTQYF
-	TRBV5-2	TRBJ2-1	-	TGTGCCATCAGCTGGGGGACTAGCGGGTTTCTAACCTACAATGAGCAGTTCTTC	CAISWGTSGFLTYNEQFF
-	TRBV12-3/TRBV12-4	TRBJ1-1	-	TGTGCCAGCAGTCCGACAGGATTTTCCGAAGCTTTCTTT	CASSPTGFSEAFF
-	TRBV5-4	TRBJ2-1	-	TGTGCCAGCAGCTTGTTGGGGGGCCCCTACAATGAGCAGTTCTTC	CASSLLGGPYNEQFF
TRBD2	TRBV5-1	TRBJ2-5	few	TGCGCCAGCGGCAGGACTAGCGGGAAAGAGACCCAGTACTTC	CASGRTSGKETQYF
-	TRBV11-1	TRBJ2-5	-	TGTGCCAGCAGCGTAGGGGACCGACTGGAGACCCAGTACTTC	CASSVGDRLETQYF
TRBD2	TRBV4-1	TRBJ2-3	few	TGCGCCAGCAGCGACTATAGCGGGAGTAGCACAGATACGCAGTATTTT	CASSDYSGSSTDTQYF
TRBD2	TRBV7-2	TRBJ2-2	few	TGTGCCAGCACCTTAGCGGGAGTGGGCACCGGGGAGCTGTTTTTT	CASTLAGVGTGELFF
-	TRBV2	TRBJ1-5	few	TGTGCCAGCAGTGACGGGGCGGATCAGCCCCAGCATTTT	CASSDGADQPQHF
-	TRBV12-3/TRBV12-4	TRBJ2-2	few	TGTGCCAGCAGTTTTATACAGTCCCGCGGCACCGGGGAGCTGTTTTTT	CASSFIQSRGTGELFF
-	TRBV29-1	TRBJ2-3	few	TGCAGCGTTGTGTTGCTAGTCGGGCTCCAGCAGTATTTT	CSVVLLVGLQQYF
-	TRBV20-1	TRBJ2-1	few	TGCAGTGCTCCCTTGGGACGTAGGAATCCTAATGAGCAGTTCTTC	CSAPLGRRNPNEQFF
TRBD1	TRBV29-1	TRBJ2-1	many	TGCAGCGTTCTCCGGGACAGACTCTACAATGAGCAGTTCTTC	CSVLRDRLYNEQFF
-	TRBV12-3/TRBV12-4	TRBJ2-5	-	TGTGCCAGCAGTTTAGTAACACTACAAGAGACCCAGTACTTC	CASSLVTLQETQYF
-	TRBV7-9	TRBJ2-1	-	TGTGCCAGCAGCTTAGCCATCCTCCACAATGAGCAGTTCTTC	CASSLAILHNEQFF
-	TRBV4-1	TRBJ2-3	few	TGCGCCAGCAGCACCTCTCAGACTAGCACAGATACGCAGTATTTT	CASSTSQTSTDTQYF
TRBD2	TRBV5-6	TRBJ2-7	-	TGTGCCAGCAGCTTGACTAGCGTGTACGAGCAGTACTTC	CASSLTSVYEQYF
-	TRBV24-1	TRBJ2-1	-	TGTGCCACCAGTGACCCTTGGACTCTCTACAATGAGCAGTTCTTC	CATSDPWTLYNEQFF
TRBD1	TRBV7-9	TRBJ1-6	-	TGTGCCAGCAGCTTAAATCGGGACAGACTTTCACCCCTCCACTTT	CASSLNRDRLSPLHF
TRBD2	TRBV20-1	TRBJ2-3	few	TGCAGTGCTAGACCCCTATGGGGAGGGACAGATACGCAGTATTTT	CSARPLWGGTDTQYF
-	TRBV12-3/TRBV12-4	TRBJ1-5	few	TGTGCCAGCAGTAGTGACACCCACGGCTACCAGCCCCAGCATTTT	CASSSDTHGYQPQHF
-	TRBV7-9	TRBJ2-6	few	TGTGCCAGCAGTCGCCAAACAGCTACTGGGGCCAACGTCCTGACTTTC	CASSRQTATGANVLTF
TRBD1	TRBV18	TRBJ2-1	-	TGTGCCAGCTCACCGAGTATGACAGGGGGAATGGACAATGAGCAGTTCTTC	CASSPSMTGGMDNEQFF
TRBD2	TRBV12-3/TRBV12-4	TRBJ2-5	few	TGTGCCAGCAGCATGGGACTAGCGGGAGGGCGGGGGAGGGAGACCCAGTACTTC	CASSMGLAGGRGRETQYF
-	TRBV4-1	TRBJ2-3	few	TGCGCCAGCAGCCAAGATTGGCGGGGCGGCACAGATACGCAGTATTTT	CASSQDWRGGTDTQYF
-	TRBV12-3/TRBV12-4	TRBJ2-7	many	TGTGCCAGCAGTTCCGGAGCGGGCCCCTTTGAGCAGTACTTC	CASSSGAGPFEQYF
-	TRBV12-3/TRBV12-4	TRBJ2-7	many	TGTGCCAGCAGTTTTACCCTCTACGAGCAGTACTTC	CASSFTLYEQYF
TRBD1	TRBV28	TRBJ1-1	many	TGTGCCAGCATCACGGCCGGGACAGCCCTCCAAGGCACTGAAGCTTTCTTT	CASITAGTALQGTEAFF
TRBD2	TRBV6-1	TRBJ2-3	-	TGTGCCAGCAGACCGGTAGCGACTAGCGGGAGCACAGATACGCAGTATTTT	CASRPVATSGSTDTQYF
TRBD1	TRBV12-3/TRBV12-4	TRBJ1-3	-	TGTGCCAGCAGGCCCGGGACAGAGGGGCGATCGGGAAACACCATATATTTT	CASRPGTEGRSGNTIYF
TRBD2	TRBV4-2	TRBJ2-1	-	TGTGCCAGCAGCCAACGAACGATCCTAGCGGGGGTGTACAATGAGCAGTTCTTC	CASSQRTILAGVYNEQFF
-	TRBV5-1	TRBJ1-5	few	TGCGCCAGCAGTAGGCAGGAGCCCAATCAGCCCCAGCATTTT	CASSRQEPNQPQHF
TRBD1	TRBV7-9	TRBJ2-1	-	TGTGCCAGCAGCCTGGGACAGGGGACGCATGAGCAGTTCTTC	CASSLGQGTHEQFF
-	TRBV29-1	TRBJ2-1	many	TGCAGCGTTGAATTAGTTCGGCCGCGCCGTGGCCTGAGCAAGCTCTTC	CSVELVRPRRGLSKLF
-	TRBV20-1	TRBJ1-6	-	TGCAGTGCTAGAGGCGGCAGGGGTAATTCACCCCTCCACTTT	CSARGGRGNSPLHF
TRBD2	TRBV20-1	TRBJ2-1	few	TGCAGTGCAGGGACTAGCGGGATCAATGAGCAGTTCTTC	CSAGTSGINEQFF